The following is a TCR beta chain sequence with its context. CDR3 length: 15 amino acids. In germline, CDR1 is LNHDA, CDR2 SQIVND (reference sequence). V dropped 7 bases and J dropped 4; count of bases not matched to a gene: 10. Clones were sequenced by immunoSEQ multiplex PCR, and TCRdb holds only the in-frame ones, with some missing. The sample consists of some 410,000 clones, approximately 92% of them appearing once. The data were obtained in a study of control samples from healthy donors and cancer patients. This clonotype originated in a man aged 40-49 years with head and neck cancer. The chain links TRBV19 to TRBJ2-1; TRBD1 agrees at 7 bases. The sequenced sample consisted of PBMCs. The CDR3 DNA reads TGTGCCAGTAACTTCCGGGACAGACTATACAATGAGCAGTTCTTC. Its protein product is CASNFRDRLYNEQFF.